These T cell receptor beta chains were read from a single sample in a study of T cells in Graves' hyperthyroidism and ophthalmopathy. TCRdb itself ran the multiplex PCR reads through MiXCR, one entry per CDR3 protein. The repertoire has over 350,000 distinct CDR3 sequences, roughly 14% of them found once; the top ten carry approximately 13%. Sequenced input: blood. These receptors originate from a young man with Graves' ophthalmopathy. Both conserved end residues are part of each CDR3. The order of the fields is clone size, D gene, J gene, V gene, CDR3 protein, CDR3 DNA. D genes are given only for firm matches. Some rows have no size entry. The others give once, few or many, or a class for an expanded clone.

clone size: NA
D gene: TRBD2
J gene: TRBJ2-1
V gene: TRBV27
CDR3 protein: CASSLAGAPYNEQFF
CDR3 DNA: TGTGCCAGCAGCCTAGCGGGAGCTCCCTACAATGAGCAGTTCTTC

clone size: NA
D gene: NA
J gene: TRBJ1-2
V gene: TRBV4-1
CDR3 protein: CASSPEAAYGYTF
CDR3 DNA: TGCGCCAGCAGCCCAGAGGCTGCCTATGGCTACACCTTC

clone size: few
D gene: TRBD1
J gene: TRBJ1-6
V gene: TRBV18
CDR3 protein: CASSPLWTGGNSPLHF
CDR3 DNA: TGTGCCAGCTCACCTCTCTGGACAGGGGGTAATTCACCCCTCCACTTT

clone size: many
D gene: TRBD2
J gene: TRBJ2-3
V gene: TRBV11-2
CDR3 protein: CASSLSGRSSDTQYF
CDR3 DNA: TGTGCCAGCAGCTTAAGCGGGAGGTCATCCGATACGCAGTATTTT

clone size: NA
D gene: NA
J gene: TRBJ1-6
V gene: TRBV3-1
CDR3 protein: CASSRAFGGSNSPLHF
CDR3 DNA: TGTGCCAGCAGCCGAGCCTTCGGGGGAAGCAATTCACCCCTCCACTTT

clone size: many
D gene: TRBD1
J gene: TRBJ1-5
V gene: TRBV19
CDR3 protein: CASSGGQHHQPQHF
CDR3 DNA: TGTGCCAGTAGCGGGGGACAGCACCATCAGCCCCAGCATTTT

clone size: few
D gene: NA
J gene: TRBJ1-5
V gene: TRBV24-1
CDR3 protein: CATSDGGERNQPQHF
CDR3 DNA: TGTGCCACCAGTGATGGGGGGGAAAGGAATCAGCCCCAGCATTTT

clone size: many
D gene: NA
J gene: TRBJ1-6
V gene: TRBV20-1
CDR3 protein: CSARDYREDNSPLHF
CDR3 DNA: TGCAGTGCTAGAGATTACCGGGAGGATAATTCACCCCTCCACTTT

clone size: many
D gene: NA
J gene: TRBJ2-1
V gene: TRBV6-1
CDR3 protein: CASLGGGLDEQFF
CDR3 DNA: TGTGCCAGCTTAGGCGGGGGCCTCGATGAGCAGTTCTTC

clone size: NA
D gene: NA
J gene: TRBJ1-1
V gene: TRBV6-1
CDR3 protein: CASSGWPQAFF
CDR3 DNA: TGTGCCAGCAGTGGCTGGCCTCAAGCTTTCTTT

clone size: many
D gene: NA
J gene: TRBJ2-7
V gene: TRBV13
CDR3 protein: CASSVPPYEQYF
CDR3 DNA: TGTGCCAGCAGCGTACCTCCCTACGAGCAGTACTTC

clone size: few
D gene: NA
J gene: TRBJ1-5
V gene: TRBV6-2/TRBV6-3
CDR3 protein: CASSYDRGRLPQHF
CDR3 DNA: TGTGCCAGCAGTTACGATCGGGGGAGGCTGCCCCAGCATTTT

clone size: NA
D gene: TRBD2
J gene: TRBJ2-2
V gene: TRBV7-8
CDR3 protein: CASSLGASGYTGELFF
CDR3 DNA: TGTGCCAGCAGCTTGGGCGCTAGCGGGTACACCGGGGAGCTGTTTTTT

clone size: many
D gene: NA
J gene: TRBJ1-1
V gene: TRBV29-1
CDR3 protein: CSVEVIENTEAFF
CDR3 DNA: TGCAGCGTTGAAGTAATCGAGAACACTGAAGCTTTCTTT

clone size: many
D gene: NA
J gene: TRBJ2-3
V gene: TRBV20-1
CDR3 protein: CSAREASQSGDTQYF
CDR3 DNA: TGCAGTGCTAGGGAAGCTTCCCAAAGTGGAGATACGCAGTATTTT

clone size: many
D gene: TRBD1
J gene: TRBJ2-3
V gene: TRBV10-1
CDR3 protein: CASSESAGTGSTDTQYF
CDR3 DNA: TGCGCCAGCAGTGAGTCAGCAGGGACAGGGAGCACAGATACGCAGTATTTT

clone size: many
D gene: NA
J gene: TRBJ1-2
V gene: TRBV12-3/TRBV12-4
CDR3 protein: CASSSGRNSNYGYTF
CDR3 DNA: TGTGCCAGCAGCTCGGGCCGGAATTCTAACTATGGCTACACCTTC

clone size: many
D gene: NA
J gene: TRBJ1-5
V gene: TRBV20-1
CDR3 protein: CSARNEGRSNQPQHF
CDR3 DNA: TGCAGTGCGAGGAATGAGGGACGGAGCAATCAGCCCCAGCATTTT

clone size: NA
D gene: TRBD2
J gene: TRBJ2-7
V gene: TRBV20-1
CDR3 protein: CSARDLAGSSHEQYF
CDR3 DNA: TGCAGTGCTAGAGATCTAGCGGGGAGCTCCCACGAGCAGTACTTC

clone size: many
D gene: NA
J gene: TRBJ2-7
V gene: TRBV5-1
CDR3 protein: CASSQTWGTYEQYF
CDR3 DNA: TGCGCCAGCAGCCAAACTTGGGGTACCTACGAGCAGTACTTC

clone size: many
D gene: TRBD1
J gene: TRBJ2-7
V gene: TRBV5-1
CDR3 protein: CASSSGTGAYEQYF
CDR3 DNA: TGTGCCAGCAGCTCCGGGACAGGGGCCTACGAGCAGTACTTC

clone size: many
D gene: NA
J gene: TRBJ1-1
V gene: TRBV10-1
CDR3 protein: CASTRTMNTEAFF
CDR3 DNA: TGCGCCAGCACTCGGACCATGAACACTGAAGCTTTCTTT

clone size: many
D gene: NA
J gene: TRBJ2-2
V gene: TRBV6-1
CDR3 protein: CASSKPDSGPGELFF
CDR3 DNA: TGTGCCAGCAGTAAACCCGACAGCGGCCCCGGGGAGCTGTTTTTT

clone size: many
D gene: TRBD1
J gene: TRBJ2-2
V gene: TRBV28
CDR3 protein: CASRLNTGGVGELFF
CDR3 DNA: TGTGCCAGCAGATTAAACACAGGGGGTGTCGGGGAGCTGTTTTTT

clone size: many
D gene: NA
J gene: TRBJ1-1
V gene: TRBV20-1
CDR3 protein: CSASGQLNTEAFF
CDR3 DNA: TGCAGTGCTAGTGGACAGCTGAACACTGAAGCTTTCTTT

clone size: many
D gene: TRBD2
J gene: TRBJ2-7
V gene: TRBV27
CDR3 protein: CASSLPPLADEQYF
CDR3 DNA: TGTGCCAGCAGTTTACCCCCCCTAGCGGACGAGCAGTACTTC

clone size: many
D gene: TRBD2
J gene: TRBJ2-7
V gene: TRBV28
CDR3 protein: CASSFRREKAEQYF
CDR3 DNA: TGTGCCAGCAGTTTTAGGCGGGAGAAGGCCGAGCAGTACTTC

clone size: NA
D gene: NA
J gene: TRBJ2-1
V gene: TRBV5-1
CDR3 protein: CASSENNNEQFF
CDR3 DNA: TGCGCCAGCAGCGAAAACAACAATGAGCAGTTCTTC